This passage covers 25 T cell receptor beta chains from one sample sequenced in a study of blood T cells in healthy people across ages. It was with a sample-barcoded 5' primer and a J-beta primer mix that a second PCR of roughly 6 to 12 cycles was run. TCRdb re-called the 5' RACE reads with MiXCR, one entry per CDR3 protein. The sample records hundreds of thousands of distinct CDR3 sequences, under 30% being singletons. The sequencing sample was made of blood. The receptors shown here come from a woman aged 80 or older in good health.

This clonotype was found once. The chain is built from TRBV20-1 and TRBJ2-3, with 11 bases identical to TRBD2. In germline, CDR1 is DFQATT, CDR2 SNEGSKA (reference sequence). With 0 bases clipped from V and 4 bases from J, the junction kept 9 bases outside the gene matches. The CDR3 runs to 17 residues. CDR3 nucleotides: TGCAGTGCTAGAGATGGTACTAGCGGGAGCACGGCAGATACGCAGTATTTT. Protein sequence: CSARDGTSGSTADTQYF.

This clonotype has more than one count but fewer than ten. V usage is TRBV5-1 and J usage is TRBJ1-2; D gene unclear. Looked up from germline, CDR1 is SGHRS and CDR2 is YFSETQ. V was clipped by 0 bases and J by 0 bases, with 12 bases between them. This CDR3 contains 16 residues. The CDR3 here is CASSLALNSANYGYTF. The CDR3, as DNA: TGCGCCAGCAGCTTGGCCTTGAACAGCGCTAACTATGGCTACACCTTC. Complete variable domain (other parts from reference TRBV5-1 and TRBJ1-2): KAGVTQTPRYLIKTRGQQVTLSCSPISGHRSVSWYQQTPGQGLQFLFEYFSETQRNKGNFPGRFSGRQFSNSRSEMNVSTLELGDSALYLCASSLALNSANYGYTFGSGTRLTVV.

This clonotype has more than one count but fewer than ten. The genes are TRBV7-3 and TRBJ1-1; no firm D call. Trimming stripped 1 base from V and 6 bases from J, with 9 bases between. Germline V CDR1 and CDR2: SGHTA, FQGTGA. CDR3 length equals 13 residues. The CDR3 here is CASSLRLSAEAFF. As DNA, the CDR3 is TGTGCCAGCAGCTTAAGACTCTCCGCTGAAGCTTTCTTT.

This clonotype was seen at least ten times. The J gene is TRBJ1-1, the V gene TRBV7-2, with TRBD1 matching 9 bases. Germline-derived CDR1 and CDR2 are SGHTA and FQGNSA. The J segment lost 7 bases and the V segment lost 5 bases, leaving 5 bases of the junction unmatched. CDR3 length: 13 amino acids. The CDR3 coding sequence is TGTGCCAGCAGCACTACAGGGGGCGGTGAAGCTTTCTTT. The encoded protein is CASSTTGGGEAFF.

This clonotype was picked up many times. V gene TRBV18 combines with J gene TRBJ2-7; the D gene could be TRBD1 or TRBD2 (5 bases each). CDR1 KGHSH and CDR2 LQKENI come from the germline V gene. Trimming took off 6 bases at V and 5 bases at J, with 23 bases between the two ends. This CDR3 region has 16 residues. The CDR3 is CASSHNPGPRRDEQYF. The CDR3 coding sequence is TGTGCCAGCTCGCACAATCCGGGGCCCCGTCGAGACGAGCAGTACTTC.

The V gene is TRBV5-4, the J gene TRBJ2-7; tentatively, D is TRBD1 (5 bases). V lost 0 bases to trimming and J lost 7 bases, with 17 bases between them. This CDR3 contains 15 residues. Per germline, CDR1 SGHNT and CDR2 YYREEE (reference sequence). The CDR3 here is CASSLAGRGLDEQYF. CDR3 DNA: TGTGCCAGCAGCTTGGCGGGTAGGGGATTGGATGAGCAGTACTTC.

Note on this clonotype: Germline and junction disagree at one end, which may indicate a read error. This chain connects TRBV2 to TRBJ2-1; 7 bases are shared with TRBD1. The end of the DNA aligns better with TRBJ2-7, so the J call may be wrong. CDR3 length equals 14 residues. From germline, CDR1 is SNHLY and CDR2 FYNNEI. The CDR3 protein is CVSRGDSSYNEQYF. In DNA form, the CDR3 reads TGTGTCAGCAGAGGGGACAGCTCCTACAATGAGCAGTACTTC.

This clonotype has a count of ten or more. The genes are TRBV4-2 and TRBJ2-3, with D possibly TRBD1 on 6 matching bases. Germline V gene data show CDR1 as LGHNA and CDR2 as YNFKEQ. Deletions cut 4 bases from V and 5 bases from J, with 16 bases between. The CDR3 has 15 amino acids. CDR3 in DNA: TGTGCCAGCAGCCTGGGGGCAGATGTTTTAGATACGCAGTATTTT. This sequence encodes CASSLGADVLDTQYF.

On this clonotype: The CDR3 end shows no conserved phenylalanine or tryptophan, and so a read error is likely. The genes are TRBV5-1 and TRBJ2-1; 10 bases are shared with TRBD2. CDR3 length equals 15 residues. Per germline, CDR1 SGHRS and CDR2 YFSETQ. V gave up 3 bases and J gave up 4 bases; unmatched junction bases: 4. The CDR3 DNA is TGCGCCAGCAGCTCAAGCGGGGGGGGATACAATGAGCAGTTCTTG. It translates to CASSSSGGGYNEQFL.

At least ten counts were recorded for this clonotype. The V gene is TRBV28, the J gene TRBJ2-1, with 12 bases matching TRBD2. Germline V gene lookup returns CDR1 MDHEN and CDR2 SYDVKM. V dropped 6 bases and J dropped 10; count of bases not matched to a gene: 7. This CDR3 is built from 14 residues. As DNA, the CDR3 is TGTGCCAGCAGCCCTAGCGGGGGGGCCTCCGAGCAGTTCTTC. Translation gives CASSPSGGASEQFF.

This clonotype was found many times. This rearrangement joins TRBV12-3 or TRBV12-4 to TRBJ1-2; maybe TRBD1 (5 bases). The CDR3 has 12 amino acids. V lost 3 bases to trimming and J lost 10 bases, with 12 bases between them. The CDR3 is CASSFGGVDYTF. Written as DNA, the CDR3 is TGTGCCAGCAGTTTCGGGGGGGTTGACTACACCTTC.

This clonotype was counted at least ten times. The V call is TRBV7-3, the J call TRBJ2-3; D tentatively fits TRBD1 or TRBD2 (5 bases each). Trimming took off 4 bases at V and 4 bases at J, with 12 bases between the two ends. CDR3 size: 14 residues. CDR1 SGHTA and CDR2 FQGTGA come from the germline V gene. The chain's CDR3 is CASSSGPPPDTQYF. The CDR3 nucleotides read TGTGCCAGCAGCTCGGGACCCCCCCCAGATACGCAGTATTTT.

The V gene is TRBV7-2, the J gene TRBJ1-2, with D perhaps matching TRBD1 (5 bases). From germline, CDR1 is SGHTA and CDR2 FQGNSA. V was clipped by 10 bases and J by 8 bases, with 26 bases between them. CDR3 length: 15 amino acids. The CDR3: CAIKPGPLSDRGYTF. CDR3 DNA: TGTGCCATAAAACCGGGACCCCTTTCAGACCGAGGCTACACCTTC.

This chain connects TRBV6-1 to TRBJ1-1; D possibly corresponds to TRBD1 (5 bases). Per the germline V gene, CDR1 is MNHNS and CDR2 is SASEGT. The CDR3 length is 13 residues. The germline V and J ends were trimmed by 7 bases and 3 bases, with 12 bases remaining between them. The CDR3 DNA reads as TGTGCCAGCACCCGGGGGATCTACACTGAAGCTTTCTTT. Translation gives CASTRGIYTEAFF.

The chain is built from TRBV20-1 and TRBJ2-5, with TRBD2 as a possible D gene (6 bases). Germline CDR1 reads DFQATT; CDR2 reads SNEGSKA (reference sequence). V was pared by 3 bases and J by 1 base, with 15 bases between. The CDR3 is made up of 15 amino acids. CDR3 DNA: TGCAGTGCTAGCCGCCGGAGGGGTCCCCAAGAGACCCAGTACTTC. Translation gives CSASRRRGPQETQYF.

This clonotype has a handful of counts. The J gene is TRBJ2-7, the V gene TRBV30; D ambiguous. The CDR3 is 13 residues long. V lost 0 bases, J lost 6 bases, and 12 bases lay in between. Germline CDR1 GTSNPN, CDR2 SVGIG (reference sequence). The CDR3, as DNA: TGTGCCTGGAGTGTACTTCGGTCCAGCGAGCAGTACTTC. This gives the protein CAWSVLRSSEQYF.

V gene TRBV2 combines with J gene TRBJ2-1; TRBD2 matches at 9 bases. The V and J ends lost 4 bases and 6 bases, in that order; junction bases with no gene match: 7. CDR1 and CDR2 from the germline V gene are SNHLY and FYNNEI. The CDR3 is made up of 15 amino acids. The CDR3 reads CASSALRGGSNEQFF. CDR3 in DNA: TGTGCCAGCAGTGCATTGCGGGGGGGCAGCAATGAGCAGTTCTTC.

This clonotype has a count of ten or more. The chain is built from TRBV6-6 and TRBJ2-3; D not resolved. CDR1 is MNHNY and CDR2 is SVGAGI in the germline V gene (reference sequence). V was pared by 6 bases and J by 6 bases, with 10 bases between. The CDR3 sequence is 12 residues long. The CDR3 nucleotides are TGTGCCAGCAGCTACCAAAGGGATACGCAGTATTTT. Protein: CASSYQRDTQYF.

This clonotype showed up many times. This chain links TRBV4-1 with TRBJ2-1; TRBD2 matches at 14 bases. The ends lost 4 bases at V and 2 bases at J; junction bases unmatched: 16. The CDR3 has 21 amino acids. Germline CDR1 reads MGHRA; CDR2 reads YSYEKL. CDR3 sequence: CASSLTTGTSGGPSAYNEQFF. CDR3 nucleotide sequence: TGCGCCAGCAGCCTCACAACCGGGACTAGCGGGGGCCCTAGCGCCTACAATGAGCAGTTCTTC.

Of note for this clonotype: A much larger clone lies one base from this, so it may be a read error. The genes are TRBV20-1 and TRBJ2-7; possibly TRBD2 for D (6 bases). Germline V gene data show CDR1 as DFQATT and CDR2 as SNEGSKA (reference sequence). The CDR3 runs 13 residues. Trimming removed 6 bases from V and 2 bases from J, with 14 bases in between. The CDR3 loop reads CSAPAWGAYEQYF. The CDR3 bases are TGCAGTGCCCCGGCATGGGGGGCCTACGAGCAGTACTTC.

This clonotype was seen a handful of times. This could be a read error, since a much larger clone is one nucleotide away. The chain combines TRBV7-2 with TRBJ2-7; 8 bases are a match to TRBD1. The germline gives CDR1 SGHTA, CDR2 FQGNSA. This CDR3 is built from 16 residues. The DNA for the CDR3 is TGTGCCAGCAGCTTGTCCGTCGCGACAGGGGCCTACGGGCAGTACTTC. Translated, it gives CASSLSVATGAYGQYF. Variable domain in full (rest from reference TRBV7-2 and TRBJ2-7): GAGVSQSPSNKVTEKGKDVELRCDPISGHTALYWYRQSLGQGLEFLIYFQGNSAPDKSGLPSDRFSAERTGGSVSTLTIQRTQQEDSAVYLCASSLSVATGAYGQYFGPGTRLTVT.

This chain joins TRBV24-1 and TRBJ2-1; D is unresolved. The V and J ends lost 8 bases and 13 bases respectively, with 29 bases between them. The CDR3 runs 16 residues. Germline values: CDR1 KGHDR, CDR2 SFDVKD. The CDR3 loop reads CATKRSAIRIQEAQFF. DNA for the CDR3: TGTGCCACCAAACGATCGGCAATTCGAATCCAAGAGGCCCAGTTCTTC.

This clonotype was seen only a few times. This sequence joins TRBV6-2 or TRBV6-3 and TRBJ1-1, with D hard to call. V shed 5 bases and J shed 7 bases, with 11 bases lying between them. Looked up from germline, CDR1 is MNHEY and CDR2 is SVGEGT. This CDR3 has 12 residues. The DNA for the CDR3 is TGTGCCAGCAGTCTGAACACGGGTGAAGCTTTCTTT. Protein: CASSLNTGEAFF.

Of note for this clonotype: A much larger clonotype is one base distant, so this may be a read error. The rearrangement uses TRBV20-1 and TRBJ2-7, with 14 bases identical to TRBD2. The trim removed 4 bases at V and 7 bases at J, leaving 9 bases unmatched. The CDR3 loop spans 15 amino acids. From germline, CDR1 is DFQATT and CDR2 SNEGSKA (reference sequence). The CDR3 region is CSAKGLAGEYNEQYF. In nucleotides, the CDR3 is TGCAGTGCTAAGGGACTAGCGGGGGAATACAATGAGCAGTACTTC.

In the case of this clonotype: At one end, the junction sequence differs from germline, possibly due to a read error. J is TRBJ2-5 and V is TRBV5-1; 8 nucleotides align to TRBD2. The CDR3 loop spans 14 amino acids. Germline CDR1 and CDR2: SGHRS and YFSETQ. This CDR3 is CASSPGGAGETQFF. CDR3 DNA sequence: TGCGCCAGCAGCCCCGGGGGGGCCGGAGAGACCCAGTTTTTC.